This passage covers 32 T cell receptor beta chains from one sample sequenced in a study of cytomegalovirus exposure and HLA in healthy donors. This PCR relied on a set of 60 Vbeta primers and 13 Jbeta primers. Libraries were prepared by immunoSEQ multiplex PCR; TCRdb keeps only in-frame clonotypes and omits some of them. This repertoire shows more than 100,000 clones, approximately 64% found once; its top ten account for roughly 3%. The sequencing input was PBMCs. The receptors were sampled from a woman between 50 and 59 years old in good health and CMV-seronegative.

This clone was seen a single time. The V and J genes are TRBV30 and TRBJ1-6, with 9 bases matching TRBD1. The V segment lost 0 bases and the J segment 12 bases; nucleotides outside the gene matches: 12. From germline, CDR1 is GTSNPN and CDR2 SVGIG (reference sequence). The CDR3 is made up of 16 amino acids. CDR3 sequence reads: CAWSVYGTGSGRPLHF. In nucleotides, the CDR3 is TGTGCCTGGAGTGTGTATGGGACAGGGTCGGGGAGACCCCTCCACTTT.

The chain employs TRBV4-1 and TRBJ2-7, with 10 bases aligning to TRBD2. The trim removed 2 bases at V and 3 bases at J, leaving 7 bases unmatched. Germline V gives CDR1 MGHRA, CDR2 YSYEKL. The length of the CDR3 is 16 residues. CDR3 sequence: CASSQKGIAGGYEQYF. CDR3 coding DNA: TGCGCCAGCAGCCAAAAGGGGATAGCGGGAGGCTACGAGCAGTACTTC.

The CDR3 DNA reads as TGTGCCATCAGTGGGGACTTAACTAGCACAGATACGCAGTATTTT. Amino acids: CAISGDLTSTDTQYF. This rearrangement joins TRBV10-3 to TRBJ2-3; D may be TRBD2 (6 bases). CDR1 ENHRY and CDR2 SYGVKD come from the germline V gene. The CDR3 is 15 amino acids. V dropped 4 bases and J dropped 0 bases, with 11 bases sitting between them.

This clone occurred a few times. V is TRBV11-1 and J is TRBJ2-7, with TRBD1 identical over 9 bases. This CDR3 comprises 14 residues. The ends lost 5 bases at V and 4 bases at J; junction bases unmatched: 6. The V gene's germline CDR1 is SGHAT and CDR2 FQDESV (reference sequence). CDR3 DNA sequence: TGTGCCAGCAGCCTAAGGGACAGGGATTACGAGCAGTACTTC. It is translated as CASSLRDRDYEQYF.

The chain has TRBV2 and TRBJ2-7, with 7 nucleotides matching TRBD1. Germline trimming cut 7 bases from V and 0 bases from J; bases unmatched to any gene: 6. Germline assignment: CDR1 SNHLY and CDR2 FYNNEI. The CDR3 has 14 amino acids. The CDR3 is CASKGQLDSYEQYF. The CDR3 region has the DNA TGTGCCAGCAAGGGACAGTTAGACTCCTACGAGCAGTACTTC.

The chain joins TRBV2 to TRBJ1-4; tentatively, D is TRBD1 (5 bases). Trimming pared 4 bases from V and 8 bases from J, leaving 17 bases between. The CDR3 contains 15 residues. Germline CDR1 and CDR2: SNHLY and FYNNEI. CDR3: CASSVRTAWGEKLFF. The CDR3 DNA sequence: TGTGCCAGCAGTGTCCGGACGGCCTGGGGCGAAAAACTGTTTTTT. The complete variable domain, with remaining parts taken from reference TRBV2 and TRBJ1-4, reads EPEVTQTPSHQVTQMGQEVILRCVPISNHLYFYWYRQILGQKVEFLVSFYNNEISEKSEIFDDQFSVERPDGSNFTLKIRSTKLEDSAMYFCASSVRTAWGEKLFFGSGTQLSVL.

This chain connects TRBV7-9 to TRBJ2-1, with TRBD2 matching over 9 bases. CDR1 and CDR2 from the germline V gene are SEHNR and FQNEAQ (reference sequence). The V segment lost 5 bases and the J segment 9 bases; nucleotides outside the gene matches: 14. CDR3 size: 16 residues. The CDR3 region is CASSLAGAGGGSEQFF. CDR3 nucleotide sequence: TGTGCCAGCAGCCTCGCAGGGGCGGGAGGGGGGAGTGAGCAGTTCTTC. Full variable domain (rest looked up from reference TRBV7-9 and TRBJ2-1): DTGVSQNPRHKITKRGQNVTFRCDPISEHNRLYWYRQTLGQGPEFLTYFQNEAQLEKSRLLSDRFSAERPKGSFSTLEIQRTEQGDSAMYLCASSLAGAGGGSEQFFGPGTRLTVL.

This clone was observed a handful of times. The chain is built from TRBV4-1 and TRBJ2-6; the match to TRBD1 covers 7 bases. V was clipped by 4 bases and J by 0 bases; unmatched bases: 9. Germline V lookup: CDR1 MGHRA, CDR2 YSYEKL. The CDR3 extends over 18 amino acids. CDR3 residues: CASSLEGGPFSGANVLTF. The DNA for the CDR3 is TGCGCCAGCAGCCTCGAAGGGGGCCCCTTCTCTGGGGCCAACGTCCTGACTTTC.

This clone appeared once. For the CDR3, the DNA is TGTGCTAGTGGCCGGGTGGGCGGGGCCTCCTACAATGAGCAGTTCTTC. This codes for CASGRVGGASYNEQFF. The chain recombines TRBV12-5 with TRBJ2-1; D possibly corresponds to TRBD2 (6 bases). The CDR3 runs 16 residues. Germline loops: CDR1 LGHNT, CDR2 FRNRAP. The V and J ends lost 6 bases and 0 bases respectively, with 15 bases between them.

The rearrangement uses TRBV7-9 and TRBJ2-4; D gene ambiguous. V lost 1 base and J 0 bases, leaving 7 bases between the germline ends. The CDR3 spans 15 residues. Germline V CDR1 and CDR2: SEHNR, FQNEAQ (reference sequence). The CDR3 protein is CASSLVREAKNIQYF. The CDR3 nucleotides read TGTGCCAGCAGCTTAGTCCGAGAAGCCAAAAACATTCAGTACTTC.

The chain combines TRBV5-5 with TRBJ2-3; 9 bases match TRBD2. This CDR3 has 20 residues. Germline lookup yields CDR1 SGHKS and CDR2 YYEKEE (reference sequence). J lost 3 bases, V lost 0 bases, and 17 bases had no gene match. The CDR3: CASSLARAISQGLATDTQYF. CDR3 DNA sequence: TGTGCCAGCAGCTTGGCGCGGGCCATTAGTCAGGGACTAGCAACAGATACGCAGTATTTT.

This clone was recorded only once. The chain couples TRBV5-8 to TRBJ1-2, with D possibly TRBD1 on 6 matching bases. Trimming pared 4 bases from V and 4 bases from J, leaving 11 bases between. The length of the CDR3 is 13 residues. The germline gives CDR1 SGHTS, CDR2 YDEGEE. The CDR3 DNA reads TGTGCCAGCAGCGTATGGGACATCTATGGCTACACCTTC. It translates to CASSVWDIYGYTF. Complete variable domain (other parts from reference TRBV5-8 and TRBJ1-2): EAGVTQSPTHLIKTRGQQATLRCSPISGHTSVYWYQQALGLGLQFLLWYDEGEERNRGNFPPRFSGRQFPNYSSELNVNALELEDSALYLCASSVWDIYGYTFGSGTRLTVV.

Only a few counts were recorded for this clone. J is TRBJ2-3 and V is TRBV7-2; D might be TRBD2 (6 bases). The V and J ends lost 5 bases and 1 base respectively, with 13 bases between them. The CDR3 runs 15 residues. CDR1 is SGHTA, CDR2 FQGNSA, per germline. For the CDR3, the DNA is TGTGCCAGCAGCCAAGGGCAGCGGGGCACAGATACGCAGTATTTT. It translates to CASSQGQRGTDTQYF.

The chain combines TRBV2 with TRBJ2-5; D not certain. V shed 0 bases and J shed 5 bases, with 7 bases lying between them. There are 13 residues in the CDR3. Germline lookup yields CDR1 SNHLY and CDR2 FYNNEI. CDR3 DNA: TGTGCCAGCAGTGAAGCTCCGGAGGAGACCCAGTACTTC. Its translation is CASSEAPEETQYF.

This clone was seen only once. This rearrangement joins TRBV28 to TRBJ2-3; 8 bases align to TRBD1. The junction had 16 bases not matched to a gene; V was cut back by 4 bases and J by 1 base. The CDR3 consists of 19 residues. Germline V lookup: CDR1 MDHEN, CDR2 SYDVKM. The CDR3 nucleotides read TGTGCCAGCAGTTCCCTTGGGACAGGAGGTTTTGGACGCACAGATACGCAGTATTTT. This translates into CASSSLGTGGFGRTDTQYF.

The chain is built from TRBV5-1 and TRBJ1-6; 9 nucleotides agree with TRBD1. CDR1 and CDR2 from the germline V gene are SGHRS and YFSETQ. The CDR3 is 15 amino acids. This CDR3 reads CARTRGDRVSSPLHF. The CDR3 DNA reads TGCGCTAGAACACGGGGGGACAGGGTGAGTTCACCCCTCCACTTT.

V usage is TRBV7-8 and J usage is TRBJ1-2; D remains unclear. Per the germline V gene, CDR1 is SGHVS and CDR2 is FQNEAQ. With 0 bases removed from V and 6 bases from J, the gap between germline ends came to 8 bases. The CDR3 has 13 residues. CDR3 in amino acids: CASSLANGNGYTF. The CDR3 DNA is TGTGCCAGCAGCTTAGCTAATGGCAATGGCTACACCTTC.

The chain uses TRBV30 and TRBJ2-3, with D maybe TRBD1 (5 bases). The CDR3 covers 12 residues. Germline V gene data show CDR1 as GTSNPN and CDR2 as SVGIG (reference sequence). The V gene lost 2 bases and the J gene lost 6 bases, with 9 bases spanning the gap. In DNA form, the CDR3 reads TGTGCCTGGAGTTTGACAGACGATACGCAGTATTTT. It translates to CAWSLTDDTQYF.

This chain links TRBV29-1 with TRBJ2-3; no clear D gene. V was cut by 1 base and J by 3 bases, with 8 bases left in between. The germline V gene encodes CDR1 SQVTM and CDR2 ANQGSEA. CDR3 length: 13 amino acids. In DNA form, the CDR3 reads TGCAGCGTTGAAGGCCAGTCGACAGATACGCAGTATTTT. This codes for CSVEGQSTDTQYF.

This chain uses TRBV18 with TRBJ2-1; 12 nucleotides line up with TRBD2. V dropped 2 bases and J dropped 6; count of bases not matched to a gene: 11. The CDR3 length is 18 residues. Germline V lookup: CDR1 KGHSH, CDR2 LQKENI. CDR3 sequence (DNA): TGTGCCAGCTCACCAACTGTGGGGACTAGCGGGTATCTCAATGAGCAGTTCTTC. It specifies CASSPTVGTSGYLNEQFF.

This chain links TRBV19 with TRBJ1-1; 9 bases match TRBD1. The CDR3 consists of 14 residues. Per the germline V gene, CDR1 is LNHDA and CDR2 is SQIVND (reference sequence). J lost 0 bases, V lost 9 bases, and 5 bases had no gene match. The CDR3 loop is CASTGGLLNTEAFF. The CDR3 DNA reads TGTGCCAGCACAGGGGGCTTGTTGAACACTGAAGCTTTCTTT.

The V call is TRBV11-2, the J call TRBJ2-3; TRBD2 agrees at 10 bases. In germline, CDR1 is SGHAT, CDR2 FQNNGV. The CDR3 extends over 16 amino acids. Trimming took 5 bases from V and 10 from J; bases not matched to a gene: 15. In DNA form, the CDR3 reads TGTGCCAGCAGCCGCGCCGGGACTAGCGTCTATCGTCCGCAGTATTTT. Amino acids: CASSRAGTSVYRPQYF.

This clone was picked up a small number of times. V gene TRBV5-6 combines with J gene TRBJ2-3; TRBD1 matches 8 bases. Germline assignment: CDR1 SGHDT and CDR2 YYEEEE. This CDR3 is 15 amino acids long. J lost 1 base, V lost 0 bases, and 1 base had no gene match. The CDR3: CASSLEGQGTDTQYF. CDR3 bases: TGTGCCAGCAGCTTGGAGGGACAGGGCACAGATACGCAGTATTTT.

V is TRBV27 and J is TRBJ2-7, with a tentative D call TRBD1 (6 bases). The CDR3 runs 17 residues. Trimming stripped 1 base from V and 1 base from J, with 17 bases between. CDR1 is MNHEY, CDR2 SMNVEV, per germline (reference sequence). CDR3 coding DNA: TGTGCCAGCAGTTTATTTCCCACAGGGTCGGGGTCCTACGAGCAGTACTTC. Protein sequence: CASSLFPTGSGSYEQYF.

The chain is built from TRBV11-2 and TRBJ1-3; tentative D call: TRBD1 (6 bases). Trimming stripped 6 bases from V and 2 bases from J, with 11 bases between. Germline lookup yields CDR1 SGHAT and CDR2 FQNNGV. The CDR3 runs to 14 residues. CDR3 nucleotides: TGTGCCAGCAGACCCTCAGGGGCTGGAAACACCATATATTTT. Encoded protein: CASRPSGAGNTIYF.

The V and J genes are TRBV28 and TRBJ2-1; 12 bases match TRBD2. The CDR3 covers 16 residues. V lost 2 bases and J lost 4; bases outside the gene matches: 3. Germline CDR1 is MDHEN and CDR2 is SYDVKM. The CDR3 DNA is TGTGCCAGCAGTTTACTAGCGGGAGGGAAGTACAATGAGCAGTTCTTC. The encoded protein is CASSLLAGGKYNEQFF. Using reference TRBV28 and TRBJ2-1 for the parts outside the CDR3, the full variable domain is DVKVTQSSRYLVKRTGEKVFLECVQDMDHENMFWYRQDPGLGLRLIYFSYDVKMKEKGDIPEGYSVSREKKERFSLILESASTNQTSMYLCASSLLAGGKYNEQFFGPGTRLTVL.

V is TRBV6-5 and J is TRBJ1-2, with D possibly being TRBD1 (5 bases). Trimming took 1 base from V and 3 from J, leaving 15 bases between them. Per germline, CDR1 MNHEY and CDR2 SVGAGI. The CDR3 contains 16 residues. The CDR3 sequence is CASSYLSRGGDYGYTF. CDR3 sequence (DNA): TGTGCCAGCAGTTACTTGTCTCGGGGGGGGGACTATGGCTACACCTTC.

The V and J genes are TRBV30 and TRBJ2-5; possibly TRBD2 for D (5 bases). This CDR3 is 18 amino acids long. Germline CDR1 reads GTSNPN; CDR2 reads SVGIG (reference sequence). Trimming removed 1 base from V and 1 base from J, with 22 bases in between. CDR3 nucleotides: TGTGCCTGGAGTGCCAAGCGAAATAGCCTCGGGGTCCAAGAGACCCAGTACTTC. Translation gives CAWSAKRNSLGVQETQYF.

The J gene is TRBJ2-5, the V gene TRBV5-4, with D hard to call. The germline V gene has CDR1 SGHNT and CDR2 YYREEE (reference sequence). The CDR3 is 13 amino acids. The germline V and J ends were trimmed by 4 bases and 0 bases, with 7 bases remaining between them. CDR3 in DNA: TGTGCCAGCAGCCCCGCGGACCAAGAGACCCAGTACTTC. Amino acids: CASSPADQETQYF.

This clone was observed a few times. V and J are TRBV7-9 and TRBJ2-1, with D maybe TRBD2 (5 bases). The V gene's germline CDR1 is SEHNR and CDR2 FQNEAQ (reference sequence). There are 11 residues in the CDR3. Trimming took off 6 bases at V and 8 bases at J, with 8 bases between the two ends. CDR3 loop: CASSWEYEQFF. CDR3 coding DNA: TGTGCCAGCAGTTGGGAGTATGAGCAGTTCTTC.

The V call is TRBV7-8, the J call TRBJ1-3, with 11 bases fitting TRBD1. Germline-derived CDR1 and CDR2 are SGHVS and FQNEAQ. The V gene end was trimmed by 5 bases and the J gene end by 6 bases; junction bases not matched to a gene: 9. The CDR3 covers 16 residues. The CDR3 here is CASSLTGTGGKNTIYF. In DNA, the CDR3 is TGTGCCAGCAGCCTAACTGGGACAGGGGGTAAAAACACCATATATTTT.

This clone turned up a few times. The chain has TRBV4-1 and TRBJ2-2; possible D gene TRBD1, 5 bases. The germline CDR1 and CDR2 sequences are MGHRA and YSYEKL. Trimming removed 1 base at V and 6 bases at J, with 9 bases between. The CDR3 contains 14 residues. CDR3 nucleotides: TGCGCCAGCAGCCAAGTTTTAGGGGCCGGGGAGCTGTTTTTT. It is translated as CASSQVLGAGELFF.